This T cell receptor beta chain emerged from a study of blood T cell repertoires in COVID-19. Seattle cases were enrolled at active infection and followed longitudinally. Germline CDR1 and CDR2: SEHNR and FQNEAQ (reference sequence). The V end lost 5 bases, the J end lost 4 bases, and 23 bases lay between the germline ends. The CDR3 runs to 17 residues. TCRdb keeps only in-frame clones here, not all; method: immunoSEQ multiplex PCR. The sample has about 300,000 clones, 91% seen once. The clonotype originates from a woman aged 25 to 45 with COVID-19, enrolled during active disease. This sequence joins TRBV7-9 and TRBJ2-5; D may be TRBD2 (7 bases). Sequenced: peripheral blood. In nucleotides, the CDR3 is TGTGCCAGCAGCCCCCGAGTGATAGTCGGGGGGCGAGAGACCCAGTACTTC. It yields the protein CASSPRVIVGGRETQYF.